This record looks at one TCR beta chain sequence and its context. Its antigen is unidentified. CDR3-region Arm-PCR and iRepertoire HTBI primers produced the TCR beta libraries. From the multiplex PCR reads, TCRdb called clonotypes with MiXCR, one entry per CDR3 protein. The sample includes 400,000 to 500,000 distinct CDR3 sequences, 20% to 25% of them seen just once. The time point was: persistent/refractory GD, antithyroid drugs over 5 years with positive TRAb. PBMC RNA was the source of the TCR library. As a group, patients came from one endocrinology department in Xi'an, China. The sample belongs to a study of regulatory T cells in long-lasting Graves disease. Study information: Treatment with antithyroid drugs for over 5 years, together with positive TSH receptor antibodies, meant persistent Graves' disease.

Trimming took 2 bases from V and 1 from J, leaving 10 bases between them. This CDR3 has 15 amino acids. Per germline, CDR1 MNHNS and CDR2 SASEGT. Whole-study findings and limits: When disease was persistent, TRBV28, TRBJ1-2 and TRBJ2-5 were the favored segments.

This clonotype originated in a female donor with Graves disease. The chain is built from TRBV6-1 and TRBJ2-3; TRBD1 might be the D (5 bases). Specimen: peripheral blood mononuclear cells (PBMCs), collected when the disease was refractory, from a patient treated with antithyroid drugs. In DNA, the CDR3 is TGTGCCAGCAGTGAACTTGGCAGGGGCACAGATACGCAGTATTTT. The encoded protein is CASSELGRGTDTQYF.